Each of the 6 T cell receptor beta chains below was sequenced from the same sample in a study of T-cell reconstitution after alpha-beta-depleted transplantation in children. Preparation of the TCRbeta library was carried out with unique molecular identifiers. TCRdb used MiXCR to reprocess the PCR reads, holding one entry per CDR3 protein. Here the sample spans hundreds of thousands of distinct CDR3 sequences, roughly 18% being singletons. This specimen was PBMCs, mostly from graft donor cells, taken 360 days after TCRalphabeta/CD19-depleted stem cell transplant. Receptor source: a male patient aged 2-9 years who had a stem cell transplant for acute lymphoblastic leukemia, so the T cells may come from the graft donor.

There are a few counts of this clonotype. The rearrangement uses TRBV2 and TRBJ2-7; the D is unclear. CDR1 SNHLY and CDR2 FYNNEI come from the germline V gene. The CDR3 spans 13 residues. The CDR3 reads CAVARATSYEQYF. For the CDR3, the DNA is TGTGCGGTCGCACGGGCGACCTCCTACGAGCAGTACTTC.

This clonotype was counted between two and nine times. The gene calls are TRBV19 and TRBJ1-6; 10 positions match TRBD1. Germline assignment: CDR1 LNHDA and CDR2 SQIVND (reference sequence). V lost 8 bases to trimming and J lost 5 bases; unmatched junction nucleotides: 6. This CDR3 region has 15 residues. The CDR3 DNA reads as TGTGCCAGTGAACCGGGACAGGGGAATAATTCACCCCTCCACTTT. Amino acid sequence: CASEPGQGNNSPLHF.

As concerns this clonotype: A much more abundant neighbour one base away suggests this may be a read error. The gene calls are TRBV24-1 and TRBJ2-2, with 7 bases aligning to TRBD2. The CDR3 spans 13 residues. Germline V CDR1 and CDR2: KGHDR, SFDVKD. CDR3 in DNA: TGTGTCACCAGTCGGGGGGACACCGGGGAGCTGTTTTTT. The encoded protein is CVTSRGDTGELFF.

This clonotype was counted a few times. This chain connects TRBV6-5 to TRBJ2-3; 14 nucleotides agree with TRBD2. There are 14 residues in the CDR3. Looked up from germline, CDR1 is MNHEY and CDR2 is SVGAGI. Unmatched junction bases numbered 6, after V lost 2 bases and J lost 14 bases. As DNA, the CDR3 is TGTGCCAGCAGTTACGGGACTAGCGGGGGCCCTTTGTATTTT. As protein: CASSYGTSGGPLYF.

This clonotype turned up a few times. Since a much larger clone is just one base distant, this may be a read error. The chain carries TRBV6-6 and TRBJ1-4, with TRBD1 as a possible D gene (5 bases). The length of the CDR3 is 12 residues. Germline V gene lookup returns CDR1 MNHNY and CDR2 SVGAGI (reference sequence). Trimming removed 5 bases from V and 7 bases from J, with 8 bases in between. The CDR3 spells CASSQGSEKLFF. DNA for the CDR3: TGTGCCAGCAGTCAGGGTAGTGAAAAACTGTTTTTT.

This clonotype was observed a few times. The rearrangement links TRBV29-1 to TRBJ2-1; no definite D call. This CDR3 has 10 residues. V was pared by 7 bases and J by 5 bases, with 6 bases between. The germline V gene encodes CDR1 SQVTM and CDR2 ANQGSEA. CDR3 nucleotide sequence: TGCAGCGGACTCCACAATGAGCAGTTCTTC. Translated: CSGLHNEQFF.